The clone carrying this T cell receptor beta chain was detected only a few times. Its antigen is not known. V dropped 2 bases and J dropped 2 bases, with 12 bases sitting between them. Looked up from germline, CDR1 is SGHRS and CDR2 is YFSETQ. CDR3 length equals 15 residues. The sample originates from a study of OX40 agonist ivuxolimab in advanced cancers. This table comes from immunoSEQ multiplex PCR, and its TCRdb copy is limited to in-frame clones, with some not included. The sample contains around 70,000 clones, approximately 82% of which appear only once. Study-wide results and limits: Dosing at 0.1 to 3.0 mg/kg was accompanied by clonal expansion of CD4+ and CD8+ blood T cells by week 6.

The sample in question was CD4+ or CD8+ T cells sorted from blood, obtained in a trial of the OX40 agonist ivuxolimab. This chain joins TRBV5-1 and TRBJ2-3, with D possibly matching TRBD2 (5 bases). The source of this sequence is an adult with an advanced solid tumor such as melanoma, head and neck, liver or kidney cancer. The CDR3 region is CASSFRTGSTDTQYF. The CDR3 nucleotides read TGCGCCAGCAGCTTTCGGACGGGATCCACAGATACGCAGTATTTT.